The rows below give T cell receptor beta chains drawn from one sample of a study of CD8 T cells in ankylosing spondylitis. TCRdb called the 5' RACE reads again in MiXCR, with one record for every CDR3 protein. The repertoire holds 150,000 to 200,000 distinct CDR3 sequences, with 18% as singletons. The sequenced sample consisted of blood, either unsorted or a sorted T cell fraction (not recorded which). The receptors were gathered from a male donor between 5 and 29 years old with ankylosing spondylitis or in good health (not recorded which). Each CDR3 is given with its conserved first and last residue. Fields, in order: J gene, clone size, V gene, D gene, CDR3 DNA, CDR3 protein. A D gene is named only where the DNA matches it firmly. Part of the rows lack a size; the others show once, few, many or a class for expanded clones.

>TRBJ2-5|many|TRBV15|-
TGTGCCACCAGGGCGCAAGAGACCCAGTACTTC
CATRAQETQYF
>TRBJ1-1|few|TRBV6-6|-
TGTGCCAGCACCGGGAAGACTGAAGCTTTCTTT
CASTGKTEAFF
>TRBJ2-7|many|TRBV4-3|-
TGCGCCAGCAGCCAAGCCCCAGGGTCGATTTACGAGCAGTACTTC
CASSQAPGSIYEQYF
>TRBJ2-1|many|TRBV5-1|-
TGCGCCAGCAGCTTGGAGGACTACGGCAATGAGCAGTTCTTC
CASSLEDYGNEQFF
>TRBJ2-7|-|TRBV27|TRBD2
TGTGCCAGCAGTGCCCTAGCGGGAGTCTCCTACGAGCAGTACTTC
CASSALAGVSYEQYF
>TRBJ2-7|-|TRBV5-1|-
TGCGCCAGCAGCTTGGAAGGTAGGGCGTACTTC
CASSLEGRAYF
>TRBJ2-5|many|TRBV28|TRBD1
TGTGCCAGCCTGAGGCCTGGACAGGGGGCAGAGACCCAGTACTTC
CASLRPGQGAETQYF
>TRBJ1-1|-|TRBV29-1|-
TGCAGCGTGCGGGACAAGAACACTGAAGCTTTCTTT
CSVRDKNTEAFF
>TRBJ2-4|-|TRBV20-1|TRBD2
TGCAGTGCTAGAGACGGGACTAGATTTCGGTTC
CSARDGTRFRF
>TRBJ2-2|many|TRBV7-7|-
TGTGCCAGCAGCGAAGACTTTTACACCGGGGAGCTGTTTTTT
CASSEDFYTGELFF
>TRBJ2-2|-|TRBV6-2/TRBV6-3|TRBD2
TGTGCCAGCACCGAGACTAGCGGGAGAAGAACGAACACCGGGGAGCTGTTTTTT
CASTETSGRRTNTGELFF
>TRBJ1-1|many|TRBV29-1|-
TGCAGCCCCACCCCAGGGAGCGGCACTGAAGCTTTCTTT
CSPTPGSGTEAFF
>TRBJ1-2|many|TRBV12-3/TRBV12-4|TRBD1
TGTGCCAGCAGGACAGGGGCTAACTATGGCTACACCTTC
CASRTGANYGYTF
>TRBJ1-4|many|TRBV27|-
TGTGCCAGCAGTCCATACAAGACAACTAATGAAAAACTGTTTTTT
CASSPYKTTNEKLFF
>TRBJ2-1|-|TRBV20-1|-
TGCAGTGCTAGAGATCTCTTTCATGAGCAGTTCTTC
CSARDLFHEQFF
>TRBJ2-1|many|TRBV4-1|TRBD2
TGCGCCAGCAGCCTTTCTCTAGCGGGGGCCTACAATGAGCAGTTCTTC
CASSLSLAGAYNEQFF
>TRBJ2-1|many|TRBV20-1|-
TGCAGTGCGACCAGGGCCCTCTGGGGGTCCAATGAGCAGTTCTTC
CSATRALWGSNEQFF
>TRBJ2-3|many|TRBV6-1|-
TGTGCCAGCAGTGCAACCTACACAGATACGCAGTATTTT
CASSATYTDTQYF
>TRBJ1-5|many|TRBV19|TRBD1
TGTGCCAGTAGTACCCCTGGGACAGGGCCTAATCAGCCCCAGCATTTT
CASSTPGTGPNQPQHF
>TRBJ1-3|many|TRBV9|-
TGTGCCAGCAGCCCGCAGACAGTTTTTGGAAACACCATATATTTT
CASSPQTVFGNTIYF
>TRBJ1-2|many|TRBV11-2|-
TGTGCCAGCAGACCCCCCGGGACGGTCTATGGCTACACCTTC
CASRPPGTVYGYTF
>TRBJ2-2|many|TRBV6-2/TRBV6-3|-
TGTGCCAGCAGTTATTTCGACAGGCCGTCAGGGGGGGAGCTGTTTTTT
CASSYFDRPSGGELFF
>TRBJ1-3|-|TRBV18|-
TGTGCCAGCTCACCAGGCCAGGTCGGAAACACCATATATTTT
CASSPGQVGNTIYF
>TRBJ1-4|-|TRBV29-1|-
TGCAGCGTCACCGACGGAGACCCTAATGAAAAACTGTTTTTT
CSVTDGDPNEKLFF
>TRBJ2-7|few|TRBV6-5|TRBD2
TGTGCCAGCAGGGGAGCTACTAGCGGGACTTACTACGAGCAGTACTTC
CASRGATSGTYYEQYF
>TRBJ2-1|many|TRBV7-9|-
TGTGCCAGCAGGGGGGAGGCCTACAATGAGCAGTTCTTC
CASRGEAYNEQFF
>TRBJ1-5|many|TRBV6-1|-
TGTGCCAGCAGTGATTTGGGAGATCAGCCCCAGCATTTT
CASSDLGDQPQHF
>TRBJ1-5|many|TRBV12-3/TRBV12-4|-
TGTGCCAGCAGTTCACAGGGTATTAATCAGCCCCAGCATTTT
CASSSQGINQPQHF
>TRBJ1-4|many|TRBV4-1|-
TGCGCCAGCAGCCAAATGGGTGCAACTAATGAAAAACTGTTTTTT
CASSQMGATNEKLFF
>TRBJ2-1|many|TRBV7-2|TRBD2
TGTGCCAGCAGCGTCCTGCCGGGACTAGCGGGAACTTGGAATGAGCAGTTCTTC
CASSVLPGLAGTWNEQFF
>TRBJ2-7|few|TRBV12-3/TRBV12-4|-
TGTGCCAGCAGTTTTAGGGGACGGACCTACGAGCAGTACTTC
CASSFRGRTYEQYF
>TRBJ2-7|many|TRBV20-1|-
TGCAGTGCTAGCCCGCTCTCACTTGACTCCTACGAGCAGTACTTC
CSASPLSLDSYEQYF
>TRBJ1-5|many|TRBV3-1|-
TGTGCCAGCAGCCAGAGCTATCGGGGAAATAGCAATCAGCCCCAGCATTTT
CASSQSYRGNSNQPQHF
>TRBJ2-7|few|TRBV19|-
TGTGCCAGTGCTAGTTCCGGGATTGACGGCTCCTACGAGCAGTACTTC
CASASSGIDGSYEQYF
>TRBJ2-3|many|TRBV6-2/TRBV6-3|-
TGTGCCAGCAGTTACGAGGGCCCCACAGATACGCAGTATTTT
CASSYEGPTDTQYF
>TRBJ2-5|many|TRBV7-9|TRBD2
TGTGCCAGCAGCTCGGGACTAGCGTCTCAAGAGACCCAGTACTTC
CASSSGLASQETQYF
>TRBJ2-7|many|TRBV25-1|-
TGTGCCAGCAGTGACTTCTCCTACGAGCAGTACTTC
CASSDFSYEQYF
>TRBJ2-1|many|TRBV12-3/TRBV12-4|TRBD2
TGTGCCAGCAGGGTAGCGGGAGGGCCGAGGAATGAGCAGTTCTTC
CASRVAGGPRNEQFF
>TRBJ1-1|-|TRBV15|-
TGTGCCACCAGCAGAGCCGGGATCACTGAAGCTTTCTTT
CATSRAGITEAFF
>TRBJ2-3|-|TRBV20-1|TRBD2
TGCAGTGCTAGTTCTCCGGGACTACCAGATACGCAGTATTTT
CSASSPGLPDTQYF
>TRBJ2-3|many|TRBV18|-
TGTGCCAGCTCCCCGGGAGCGGTTAGCACAGATACGCAGTATTTT
CASSPGAVSTDTQYF
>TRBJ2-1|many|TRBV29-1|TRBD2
TGCAGCGGAACTAGCGGCAACAGCGATGAGCAGTTCTTC
CSGTSGNSDEQFF
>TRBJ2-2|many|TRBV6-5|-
TGTGCCAGCAGTACTTGGACCAGGAACACCGGGGAGCTGTTTTTT
CASSTWTRNTGELFF